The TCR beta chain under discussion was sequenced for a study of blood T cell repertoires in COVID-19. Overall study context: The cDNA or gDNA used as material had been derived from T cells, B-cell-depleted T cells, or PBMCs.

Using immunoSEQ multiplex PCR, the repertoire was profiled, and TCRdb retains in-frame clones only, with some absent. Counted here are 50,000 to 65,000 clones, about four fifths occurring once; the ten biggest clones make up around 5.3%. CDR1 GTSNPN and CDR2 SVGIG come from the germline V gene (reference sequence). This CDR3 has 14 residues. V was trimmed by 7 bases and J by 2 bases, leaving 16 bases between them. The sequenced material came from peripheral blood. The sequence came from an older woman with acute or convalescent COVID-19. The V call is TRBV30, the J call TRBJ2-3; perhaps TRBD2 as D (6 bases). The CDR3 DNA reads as TGTGCCTCTGAACTTAGCGGCTACACAGATACGCAGTATTTT. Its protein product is CASELSGYTDTQYF.